This entry features one T cell receptor beta chain sequence. The clone's antigen remains unknown. No base quality information exists; no much larger clone differs at one position. To sequence the TCRbeta CDR3 region, genomic DNA was isolated from the sorted cells. TCRbeta CDR3 regions were sequenced using the immunoSEQ Assay. TCRdb provides this immuneACCESS table in a form limited to in-frame rearrangements. Some clones are lacking; in checked studies, under half of them reflect an unresolved V gene, and why the rest are absent is not known. This sample lists more than 85,000 clones; roughly 87% were detected once. Of the sample, about 0.28% falls within the top ten clones. These data originate in a study of OX40 agonist ivuxolimab in advanced cancers. General notes on the study: Ivuxolimab was an agonistic, fully human IgG2 monoclonal antibody directed against OX40 (CD134), a costimulatory receptor. Peripheral TCRbeta sequencing was intended to test whether TCR sequence diversity was altered and clonal T-cell expansion was caused by ivuxolimab. Patients were allowed to have had prior anti-PD-1, anti-PD-L1 or anti-CTLA-4 therapy, and approximately 40% of the dose-escalation patients had previously received checkpoint inhibitors. Intravenous ivuxolimab was administered to patients every 2 weeks at six dose levels: 0.01, 0.1, 0.3, 1.5, 3 and 10 mg/kg. The dose-escalation cohort was about 87% male with a mean age of approximately 60 years, ranging from roughly 23 to 79. The paper describes the monotherapy dose-escalation part (N ≈ 49 patients) of the phase I trial of ivuxolimab. Three dose-escalation patients achieved partial responses, one with hepatocellular carcinoma and two with cutaneous melanoma. Of the approximately 50 dose-escalation patients, hepatocellular carcinoma was present in approximately 20, melanoma in roughly 15, renal cell carcinoma in 9 and head and neck cancer in 9.

Taken from the germline V gene, the CDR1 and CDR2 loops are SGHTA and FQGNSA. The cysteine opens and the phenylalanine closes a CDR3 of 16 amino acids. Only the CDR3 part of the read is kept: 48 bases, read in frame from the first base. The V end gives up 2 bases and the J end 4 bases, leaving 7 bases in the junction not matched to a gene. The trial excluded patients who had a history of autoimmune disease or who were on systemic immunosuppression. Peripheral blood for TCR sequencing was drawn from every dose cohort at baseline, at cycle 4 day 1 and at cycle 7 day 1. The samples were taken from a phase I, first-in-human, multicenter, open-label dose-escalation trial of ivuxolimab. Adults with locally advanced or metastatic melanoma, renal cell, hepatocellular, or head and neck squamous cell carcinoma were enrolled in the trial. Before TCR sequencing, CD4+ T cells and CD8+ T cells were sorted from peripheral blood as separate populations.

On the study overall, not on this receptor specifically: The antigen specificity of the peripheral T cells that underwent clonal expansion was not determined. In the 0.1-3.0 mg/kg groups, partial responders had among the lowest normalized peripheral clonal expansion, particularly in CD8+ T cells. After ivuxolimab, expanded clones were on average more numerous among CD8+ T cells than among CD4+ T cells. Low levels of normalized T-cell clonal expansion were also seen in some patients who did not respond. At doses of 0.1 to 3.0 mg/kg, clonal expansion of both CD4+ and CD8+ T cells in blood was seen between baseline and week 6.

The source was CD4+ or CD8+ T cells sorted from blood, collected in a trial of the OX40 agonist ivuxolimab. The sequence came from an adult with an advanced solid tumor such as melanoma, head and neck, liver or kidney cancer. The rearrangement joined TRBV7-2 to TRBJ2-5, and 10 bases in between align with TRBD1. The bases read TGTGCCAGCAGCTTAATCGGGACAGGGGCGGGAGAGACCCAGTACTTC. Translated, this gives CASSLIGTGAGETQYF.